These 2 T cell receptor beta chains share one sample of origin, sequenced in a study of Ad26.COV2.S vaccination and SARS-CoV-2 variants. Libraries were prepared by immunoSEQ multiplex PCR; TCRdb keeps only in-frame clonotypes and omits some of them. This sample has about 400,000 clones, with 88% found just once. Treatment indicated: roughly 20 received Ad26.COV2.S at low or high dose, single or two shots; about 5 received placebo; per-sample allocation not given. At day 63 after the first vaccine or placebo injection, samples were drawn. The material sequenced was peripheral blood, taken in a trial of Ad26.COV2.S vaccine versus placebo. The receptor source for this set is a person between 18 and 60 years old who received the Ad26.COV2.S COVID-19 vaccine or a placebo.

The J gene is TRBJ1-1, the V gene TRBV11-3; D is undetermined. The V gene's germline CDR1 is SGHNT and CDR2 YENEEA. CDR3 length equals 13 residues. Trimming pared 5 bases from V and 1 base from J, leaving 8 bases between. CDR3 sequence (DNA): TGTGCCAGCAGCAACACAGAGAACACTGAAGCTTTCTTT. Its translation: CASSNTENTEAFF.

The rearrangement joins TRBV6-4 to TRBJ2-3; D remains ambiguous. This CDR3 contains 13 residues. Between the trimmed V and J ends, which lost 2 bases and 5 bases, there was a span of 8 bases. Germline V gives CDR1 MRHNA, CDR2 SNTAGT. In nucleotides, the CDR3 is TGTGCCAGCAGTGACGGTTGGGGAGATACGCAGTATTTT. The encoded protein is CASSDGWGDTQYF.